The 32 T cell receptor beta chains below were found in one sample sequenced in a study of Graves' ophthalmopathy and Graves' hyperthyroidism. Amplification of the TCR beta CDR3 regions used RNA transcripts (as template). Second-round multiplex PCR came after first-round RT-PCR with HTBI primers. TCRdb re-derived calls from the multiplex PCR reads in MiXCR, one entry per CDR3 protein. Of approximately 540,000 distinct CDR3 sequences detected, 35% to 40% appear once; the ten largest clones hold about 4%. The sequenced material came from peripheral blood or thyroid tissue (not recorded which). The receptor source for this set is an adult man with Graves' hyperthyroidism.

The chain has TRBV14 and TRBJ1-6; no clear D. Trimming removed 10 bases at V and 1 base at J, with 11 bases between. Germline CDR1 reads SGHDN; CDR2 reads FVKESK. The CDR3 is 14 amino acids. CDR3 coding DNA: TGTGCCACTGGAGGTAGATCCTATAATTCACCCCTCCACTTT. Translating it yields CATGGRSYNSPLHF.

This clonotype was recorded many times. The chain employs TRBV7-9 and TRBJ1-6, with 7 bases that match TRBD1. The germline gives CDR1 SEHNR, CDR2 FQNEAQ (reference sequence). The CDR3 extends over 14 amino acids. Trimming at V came to 5 bases and at J to 9 bases, leaving 7 bases not matched to a gene. CDR3 DNA: TGTGCCAGCAGCCCCCGGGAGGGGGCTTCACCCCTCCACTTT. It is translated as CASSPREGASPLHF. Full variable domain (outside the CDR3, taken from reference TRBV7-9 and TRBJ1-6): DTGVSQNPRHKITKRGQNVTFRCDPISEHNRLYWYRQTLGQGPEFLTYFQNEAQLEKSRLLSDRFSAERPKGSFSTLEIQRTEQGDSAMYLCASSPREGASPLHFGNGTRLTVT.

This clonotype was seen repeatedly, ten times or more. The chain joins TRBV24-1 to TRBJ2-7; 7 bases map to TRBD1. This CDR3 spans 16 amino acids. V dropped 3 bases and J dropped 4; count of bases not matched to a gene: 11. The germline V gene encodes CDR1 KGHDR and CDR2 SFDVKD. The DNA for the CDR3 is TGTGCCACCAGTGATACGAGAGGGGGCGCCCCATACGAGCAGTACTTC. Protein product: CATSDTRGGAPYEQYF.

J is TRBJ2-7 and V is TRBV20-1; D is ambiguous. V was clipped by 1 base and J by 7 bases, with 14 bases between them. The length of the CDR3 is 13 residues. CDR1 is DFQATT, CDR2 SNEGSKA, per germline (reference sequence). CDR3 coding DNA: TGCAGTGCTAGAGCGGAATTGGGCTATGAGCAGTACTTC. Amino acid sequence: CSARAELGYEQYF.

This clonotype occurred many times. The chain has TRBV6-1 and TRBJ1-3, with D unclear. The germline gives CDR1 MNHNS, CDR2 SASEGT. V lost 7 bases, J lost 1 base, and 14 bases lay in between. CDR3 length: 15 residues. The CDR3 DNA is TGTGCCAGCACCATTTGGATCGAGTCTGGAAACACCATATATTTT. This sequence encodes CASTIWIESGNTIYF.

In this sample, this clonotype turned up many times. J is TRBJ1-2 and V is TRBV12-3 or TRBV12-4; D is ambiguous. CDR3 size: 15 residues. V was pared by 4 bases and J by 3 bases, with 15 bases between. CDR3 bases: TGTGCCAGCAGTTCCGACCCCCCAGCCTACTATGGCTACACCTTC. Protein: CASSSDPPAYYGYTF.

This clonotype came up many times. The chain links TRBV5-1 to TRBJ1-2; 8 nucleotides match TRBD1. Germline loops: CDR1 SGHRS, CDR2 YFSETQ. The V segment lost 3 bases and the J segment 1 base; nucleotides outside the gene matches: 8. CDR3 length equals 16 residues. DNA of the CDR3: TGCGCCAGCAGCTCCACCGGACAGGGCCTTAACTATGGCTACACCTTC. Its translation: CASSSTGQGLNYGYTF.

This clonotype was detected many times. The gene calls are TRBV29-1 and TRBJ1-4; weak D call: TRBD1 (6 bases). CDR3 length: 14 residues. Between the trimmed V and J ends, which lost 7 bases and 6 bases, there was a span of 18 bases. Germline CDR1 reads SQVTM; CDR2 reads ANQGSEA. The CDR3 loop is CSALDSIQYEKLFF. The CDR3 nucleotides read TGCAGCGCACTGGACAGCATACAGTATGAAAAACTGTTTTTT.

The genes are TRBV7-8 and TRBJ1-3, with D hard to call. The CDR3 runs 17 residues. The V end lost 1 base, the J end lost 0 bases, and 13 bases lay between the germline ends. Germline CDR1 reads SGHVS; CDR2 reads FQNEAQ. DNA of the CDR3: TGTGCCAGCAGCTTAGTTCCGATTGGCGGCTCTGGAAACACCATATATTTT. The encoded protein is CASSLVPIGGSGNTIYF.

The J gene is TRBJ1-4, the V gene TRBV20-1; possible D gene TRBD1, 5 bases. Germline lookup yields CDR1 DFQATT and CDR2 SNEGSKA (reference sequence). The germline V and J ends were trimmed by 0 bases and 10 bases, with 18 bases remaining between them. This CDR3 is built from 15 residues. CDR3 in DNA: TGCAGTGCTAGAGATCCCAGGGTTGGGCTTGGAAAACTGTTTTTT. Protein sequence: CSARDPRVGLGKLFF.

This chain connects TRBV7-8 to TRBJ1-3, with TRBD1 identical over 11 bases. V dropped 3 bases and J dropped 4; count of bases not matched to a gene: 17. The CDR3 runs 20 residues. Germline V gene data show CDR1 as SGHVS and CDR2 as FQNEAQ. DNA for the CDR3: TGTGCCAGCAGCTTTTGGACAGGGGGCGGGGCAGGGCTTTCGGGAAACACCATATATTTT. Amino acids: CASSFWTGGGAGLSGNTIYF.

This clonotype has at least ten counts. The chain combines TRBV12-3 or TRBV12-4 with TRBJ1-2; the D is unclear. Deletions cut 5 bases from V and 3 bases from J, with 19 bases between. The CDR3 has 16 amino acids. The CDR3 DNA reads TGTGCCAGCAGTCCTGACCCGGGCCACCCATACTATGGCTACACCTTC. Translation: CASSPDPGHPYYGYTF.

This clonotype was seen many times. The chain links TRBV12-3 or TRBV12-4 to TRBJ2-5; 10 bases are shared with TRBD2. V was pared by 2 bases and J by 5 bases, with 5 bases of the junction left unmatched. This CDR3 has 15 residues. CDR3 DNA: TGTGCCAGCAGTTTAAGTGCTAGCGGGAGTGAGACCCAGTACTTC. It yields the protein CASSLSASGSETQYF.

V gene TRBV10-3 combines with J gene TRBJ2-6; TRBD1 aligns across 10 bases. Unmatched junction bases numbered 3, after V lost 3 bases and J lost 1 base. The CDR3 spans 17 residues. Germline-derived CDR1 and CDR2 are ENHRY and SYGVKD. For the CDR3, the DNA is TGTGCCATCAGTGACGGGACAGGGGATTCTGGGGCCAACGTCCTGACTTTC. It codes for CAISDGTGDSGANVLTF.

This clonotype was counted once. CDR3 in DNA: TGTGCCAGTAGTAATTCAGGGCCCCAAGAGACCCAGTACTTC. Translating gives CASSNSGPQETQYF. This chain uses TRBV2 with TRBJ2-5, with a possible D match to TRBD1 (5 bases). The V gene lost 9 bases and the J gene lost 1 base, with 15 bases spanning the gap. Germline loops: CDR1 SNHLY, CDR2 FYNNEI. This CDR3 is built from 14 residues.

A remark on this clonotype: The junction differs from germline at one of its ends, possibly a read error. This chain connects TRBV6-5 to TRBJ1-4; 7 nucleotides align to TRBD1. This CDR3 has 15 amino acids. The germline V gene encodes CDR1 MNHEY and CDR2 SVGAGI. CDR3 sequence (DNA): TGTGTCAGCAGTTACGCGGGACAGCCAAATGAAAAACTGTTTTTT. It is translated as CVSSYAGQPNEKLFF.

This clonotype is a singleton in its sample. This chain connects TRBV10-3 to TRBJ1-4; no reliable D call. Trimming cost V 1 base and J 2 bases, with 5 bases left between them. CDR3 size: 14 residues. Germline CDR1 reads ENHRY; CDR2 reads SYGVKD. The CDR3: CAISEFTTNEKLFF. CDR3 bases: TGTGCCATCAGTGAGTTCACGACTAATGAAAAACTGTTTTTT.

The chain couples TRBV2 to TRBJ1-2; 7 nucleotides align to TRBD1. Unmatched junction bases numbered 9, after V lost 9 bases and J lost 8 bases. The CDR3 has 12 residues. Germline assignment: CDR1 SNHLY and CDR2 FYNNEI. CDR3 coding DNA: TGTGCCAGAACAGGGGCCGATTTGGGCTACACCTTC. Amino acids: CARTGADLGYTF.

This clonotype was recorded at least ten times. The chain has TRBV5-1 and TRBJ1-2, with D uncertain. The V end was cut by 5 bases, the J end by 3 bases, with 11 bases between. In germline, CDR1 is SGHRS, CDR2 YFSETQ. The CDR3 is 13 amino acids. CDR3 in DNA: TGCGCCAGCAGTCTGGAGAGGGACTATGGCTACACCTTC. Its protein product is CASSLERDYGYTF.

This clonotype came up many times. This chain connects TRBV4-1 to TRBJ1-1; 8 bases fit TRBD1. Germline V CDR1 and CDR2: MGHRA, YSYEKL. CDR3 size: 15 residues. The ends lost 2 bases at V and 3 bases at J; junction bases unmatched: 5. CDR3 amino acids: CASSQSGTGDTEAFF. CDR3 in DNA: TGCGCCAGCAGCCAAAGCGGGACAGGAGACACTGAAGCTTTCTTT.

The rearrangement joins TRBV5-6 to TRBJ2-2, with 8 bases aligning to TRBD1. Germline V gene sequence: CDR1 SGHDT, CDR2 YYEEEE. The ends lost 3 bases at V and 2 bases at J; junction bases unmatched: 9. CDR3 length equals 17 residues. CDR3 sequence: CASSWGTGGSNTGELFF. In DNA form, the CDR3 reads TGTGCCAGCAGCTGGGGTACAGGGGGTTCCAACACCGGGGAGCTGTTTTTT.

There are many counts of this clonotype. This chain joins TRBV5-8 and TRBJ1-2; D is undetermined. V was cut by 4 bases and J by 2 bases, with 12 bases left in between. The CDR3 contains 14 residues. Germline CDR1 reads SGHTS; CDR2 reads YDEGEE. CDR3 sequence: CASSPRTVNYGYTF. The CDR3 bases are TGTGCCAGCAGCCCGAGGACGGTAAACTATGGCTACACCTTC.

This clonotype has at least ten counts. This chain links TRBV6-1 with TRBJ1-3; D call uncertain. CDR3 size: 14 residues. The ends were cut back, 6 bases at V and 6 bases at J, with 15 bases in the middle. The germline V gene has CDR1 MNHNS and CDR2 SASEGT. The CDR3 protein is CASSLDLSANTIYF. The DNA of the CDR3 is TGTGCCAGCAGCTTAGATCTATCGGCAAACACCATATATTTT.

The V and J genes are TRBV5-1 and TRBJ1-2; possibly TRBD1 for D (6 bases). In germline, CDR1 is SGHRS, CDR2 YFSETQ. There are 15 residues in the CDR3. V lost 0 bases, J lost 1 base, and 10 bases lay in between. CDR3: CASSLVGAVNYGYTF. CDR3 bases: TGCGCCAGCAGCTTGGTGGGGGCAGTTAACTATGGCTACACCTTC.

In its sample, this clonotype was seen once. The chain couples TRBV7-8 to TRBJ1-1; D uncertain. There are 13 residues in the CDR3. Trimming removed 5 bases at V and 3 bases at J, with 10 bases between. Germline loops: CDR1 SGHVS, CDR2 FQNEAQ. In DNA form, the CDR3 reads TGTGCCAGCAGCGTCGGGGATTACACTGAAGCTTTCTTT. This gives the protein CASSVGDYTEAFF.

The table lists this clonotype with a count of one. This chain connects TRBV9 to TRBJ2-7, with 7 bases fitting TRBD2. Germline-derived CDR1 and CDR2 are SGDLS and YYNGEE. CDR3 length: 13 amino acids. In DNA form, the CDR3 reads TGTGCTAGCCCCAGCGGGGACGCCTACGAGCAGTACTTC. Protein sequence: CASPSGDAYEQYF. The whole variable domain, filled in from reference TRBV9 and TRBJ2-7, reads DSGVTQTPKHLITATGQRVTLRCSPRSGDLSVYWYQQSLDQGLQFLIQYYNGEERAKGNILERFSAQQFPDLHSELNLSSLELGDSALYFCASPSGDAYEQYFGPGTRLTVT.

Details on this clonotype: A read error may be the cause here, since a much bigger clone is one base away. The chain joins TRBV27 to TRBJ2-7; the D gene is possibly TRBD2 (5 bases). The CDR3 runs 15 residues. The germline CDR1 and CDR2 sequences are MNHEY and SMNVEV (reference sequence). The V end lost 5 bases, the J end lost 4 bases, and 18 bases lay between the germline ends. CDR3 residues: CASSLKAEGPYEQYF. In DNA form, the CDR3 reads TGTGCCAGCAGTCTAAAAGCGGAAGGGCCATACGAGCAGTACTTC.

This clonotype appeared many times. The chain uses TRBV2 and TRBJ1-2; possible D gene TRBD1, 5 bases. Trimming left V 6 bases short and J 7 bases short, with 12 bases between. The germline gives CDR1 SNHLY, CDR2 FYNNEI. The CDR3 contains 12 residues. The CDR3 DNA reads TGTGCCAGCAGACCTACAGGTCCTGGCTACACCTTC. Its translation: CASRPTGPGYTF. The whole variable domain, remainder taken from reference TRBV2 and TRBJ1-2, is EPEVTQTPSHQVTQMGQEVILRCVPISNHLYFYWYRQILGQKVEFLVSFYNNEISEKSEIFDDQFSVERPDGSNFTLKIRSTKLEDSAMYFCASRPTGPGYTFGSGTRLTVV.

The rearrangement joins TRBV24-1 to TRBJ2-5; D is perhaps TRBD2 (5 bases). CDR1 KGHDR and CDR2 SFDVKD come from the germline V gene. The CDR3 consists of 15 residues. Trimming removed 4 bases from V and 5 bases from J, with 16 bases in between. The CDR3 DNA reads TGTGCCACCAGTGAGGGAGACGGTCTTAGCGAGACCCAGTACTTC. Amino acids: CATSEGDGLSETQYF.

The chain recombines TRBV4-2 with TRBJ2-7; no definite D call. The CDR3 has 16 amino acids. Germline values: CDR1 LGHNA, CDR2 YNFKEQ. The V and J ends lost 1 base and 5 bases respectively, with 18 bases between them. CDR3 residues: CASSQGRRPAAHEQYF. CDR3 in DNA: TGTGCCAGCAGCCAAGGCCGCCGTCCGGCCGCCCACGAGCAGTACTTC.

The table lists this clonotype with many counts. The V call is TRBV5-4, the J call TRBJ1-1, with 9 bases that match TRBD1. V trimming: 4 bases; J trimming: 6 bases; junction bases outside the gene matches: 7. Germline V CDR1 and CDR2: SGHNT, YYREEE (reference sequence). This CDR3 has 14 amino acids. Written as DNA, the CDR3 is TGTGCCAGCAGCCCTGGACAGGGGAGGCCTGAAGCTTTCTTT. It specifies CASSPGQGRPEAFF.

This chain uses TRBV7-8 with TRBJ2-5; TRBD2 is a possible D gene (6 bases). There are 15 residues in the CDR3. Deletions cut 8 bases from V and 5 bases from J, with 21 bases between. CDR1 is SGHVS, CDR2 FQNEAQ, per germline. The CDR3 sequence is CASSPHSGLRETQYF. The CDR3 nucleotides read TGTGCCAGCTCACCACATAGCGGCCTCCGGGAGACCCAGTACTTC. The full variable domain, in which reference TRBV7-8 and TRBJ2-5 provide the parts outside the CDR3, is GAGVSQSPRYKVAKRGQDVALRCDPISGHVSLFWYQQALGQGPEFLTYFQNEAQLDKSGLPSDRFFAERPEGSVSTLKIQRTQQEDSAVYLCASSPHSGLRETQYFGPGTRLLVL.